Listed below are T cell receptor beta chains from one sample, sequenced in a study of Graves' ophthalmopathy and Graves' hyperthyroidism. TCRdb reprocessed the multiplex PCR reads with MiXCR, giving one entry per CDR3 protein. In the table there are 200,000 to 250,000 distinct CDR3 sequences, approximately 28% of which are singletons. Source material: peripheral blood. Receptors were obtained from a man in his forties or fifties with Graves' ophthalmopathy. Both conserved end residues are part of each CDR3. Fields, in order: J gene, D gene, clone size, V gene, CDR3 protein, CDR3 DNA. The D gene is left open where the match is weak. Size tells how often a clone was seen (once, few, many) or the class of an expanded clone, and some rows leave it out.

J: TRBJ2-5; D: TRBD2; size: many; V: TRBV28; CDR3: CASSYSGRGGETQYF; DNA: TGTGCCAGCAGCTATAGCGGGAGAGGAGGAGAGACCCAGTACTTC
J: TRBJ1-2; D: TRBD1; size: many; V: TRBV20-1; CDR3: CSAPSGGTGIYGYTF; DNA: TGCAGTGCCCCCTCGGGGGGGACAGGGATCTATGGCTACACCTTC
J: TRBJ1-1; D: -; size: many; V: TRBV29-1; CDR3: CSVTVDGFPDTEAFF; DNA: TGCAGCGTTACTGTCGACGGATTTCCTGACACTGAAGCTTTCTTT
J: TRBJ2-2; D: -; size: many; V: TRBV15; CDR3: CATSRLRRVTGELFF; DNA: TGTGCCACCAGCAGACTACGGCGGGTCACCGGGGAGCTGTTTTTT
J: TRBJ2-7; D: TRBD1; size: many; V: TRBV6-1; CDR3: CASSQQGKEYEQYF; DNA: TGTGCCAGCAGTCAACAGGGGAAAGAGTACGAGCAGTACTTC
J: TRBJ1-5; D: TRBD1; size: many; V: TRBV27; CDR3: CARRGQTNQPQHF; DNA: TGTGCCAGAAGGGGACAGACAAATCAGCCCCAGCATTTT
J: TRBJ1-5; D: -; size: many; V: TRBV11-2; CDR3: CASSTGLSQPQHF; DNA: TGTGCCAGTTCCACGGGCCTAAGCCAGCCCCAGCATTTT
J: TRBJ1-1; D: -; size: few; V: TRBV28; CDR3: CASRIPMNTEAFF; DNA: TGTGCCAGCAGAATACCGATGAACACTGAAGCTTTCTTT
J: TRBJ1-2; D: -; size: many; V: TRBV5-1; CDR3: CASSADTGYGYTF; DNA: TGCGCCAGCAGCGCGGACACCGGCTATGGCTACACCTTC
J: TRBJ1-3; D: -; size: -; V: TRBV25-1; CDR3: CASSELEGYQRNTIYF; DNA: TGTGCCAGCAGTGAATTGGAAGGATACCAGCGAAACACCATATATTTT
J: TRBJ1-1; D: -; size: -; V: TRBV6-2/TRBV6-3; CDR3: CASRSSGTTEAFF; DNA: TGTGCCAGCAGGAGTTCAGGGACAACTGAAGCTTTCTTT
J: TRBJ2-7; D: -; size: many; V: TRBV2; CDR3: CASSQQGRDYEQYF; DNA: TGTGCCAGCAGTCAACAGGGCCGTGACTACGAGCAGTACTTC
J: TRBJ1-2; D: TRBD1; size: -; V: TRBV7-2; CDR3: CASSKAQGSYTF; DNA: TGTGCCAGCAGCAAGGCACAGGGGTCCTACACCTTC
J: TRBJ2-7; D: -; size: -; V: TRBV6-1; CDR3: CASTQTEGGEQYF; DNA: TGTGCCAGCACCCAGACGGAGGGCGGTGAGCAGTACTTC
J: TRBJ2-2; D: TRBD1; size: many; V: TRBV2; CDR3: CASSEFQGALGELFF; DNA: TGTGCCAGCAGTGAATTCCAGGGGGCTCTCGGGGAGCTGTTTTTT
J: TRBJ1-1; D: -; size: many; V: TRBV29-1; CDR3: CSVFLLLGGMNTEAFF; DNA: TGCAGCGTTTTTCTCCTCTTGGGGGGCATGAACACTGAAGCTTTCTTT
J: TRBJ2-5; D: TRBD1; size: many; V: TRBV29-1; CDR3: CSVTPLTGSTQETQYF; DNA: TGCAGCGTTACACCGTTGACAGGGTCAACTCAAGAGACCCAGTACTTC
J: TRBJ2-7; D: TRBD1; size: many; V: TRBV19; CDR3: CASSPSSGGDYEQYF; DNA: TGTGCCAGTAGTCCCTCCTCAGGGGGAGACTACGAGCAGTACTTC
J: TRBJ2-5; D: -; size: many; V: TRBV12-3/TRBV12-4; CDR3: CASSGETQYF; DNA: TGTGCCAGCAGCGGAGAGACCCAGTACTTC
J: TRBJ1-1; D: -; size: many; V: TRBV28; CDR3: CASSPWGRGNTEAFF; DNA: TGTGCCAGCAGCCCTTGGGGACGGGGGAACACTGAAGCTTTCTTT
J: TRBJ2-5; D: -; size: -; V: TRBV28; CDR3: CASSWGPITPGETQYF; DNA: TGTGCCAGCAGTTGGGGCCCAATAACACCGGGGGAGACCCAGTACTTC
J: TRBJ2-2; D: -; size: many; V: TRBV20-1; CDR3: CSAKAIASNTGELFF; DNA: TGCAGTGCCAAGGCCATAGCGTCGAACACCGGGGAGCTGTTTTTT
J: TRBJ2-2; D: TRBD1; size: many; V: TRBV20-1; CDR3: CSARGDRGDTGELFF; DNA: TGCAGTGCTAGGGGCGACAGGGGGGACACCGGGGAGCTGTTTTTT
J: TRBJ2-5; D: TRBD2; size: many; V: TRBV7-8; CDR3: CASSPSGLETQYF; DNA: TGTGCCAGCAGCCCTAGCGGTTTAGAGACCCAGTACTTC
J: TRBJ2-7; D: -; size: many; V: TRBV28; CDR3: CASSSTAVYEQYF; DNA: TGTGCCAGCAGTTCCACGGCGGTGTACGAGCAGTACTTC
J: TRBJ1-2; D: -; size: -; V: TRBV12-3/TRBV12-4; CDR3: CASRDDGTDYGYTF; DNA: TGTGCCAGCAGAGACGATGGGACGGACTATGGCTACACCTTC
J: TRBJ2-7; D: TRBD2; size: -; V: TRBV27; CDR3: CATGRSGNAYEQYF; DNA: TGTGCCACCGGGAGGAGCGGGAACGCCTACGAGCAGTACTTC